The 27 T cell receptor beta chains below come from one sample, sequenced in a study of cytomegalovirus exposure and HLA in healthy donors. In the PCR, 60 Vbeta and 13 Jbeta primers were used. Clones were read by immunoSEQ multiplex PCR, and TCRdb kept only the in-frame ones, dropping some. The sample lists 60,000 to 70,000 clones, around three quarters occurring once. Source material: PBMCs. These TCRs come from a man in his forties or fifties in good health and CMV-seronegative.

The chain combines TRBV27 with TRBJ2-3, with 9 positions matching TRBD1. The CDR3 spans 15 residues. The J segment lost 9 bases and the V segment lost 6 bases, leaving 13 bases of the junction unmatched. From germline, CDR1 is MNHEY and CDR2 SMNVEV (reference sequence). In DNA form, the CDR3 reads TGTGCCAGCAGCCAAGGACAGGGGTTGGATCGGACGCAGTATTTT. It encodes CASSQGQGLDRTQYF.

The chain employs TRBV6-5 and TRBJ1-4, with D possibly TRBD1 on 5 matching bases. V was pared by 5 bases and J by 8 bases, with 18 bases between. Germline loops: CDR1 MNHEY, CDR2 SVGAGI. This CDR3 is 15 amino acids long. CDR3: CASSPGGGGEEKLFF. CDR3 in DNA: TGTGCCAGCAGTCCTGGCGGGGGAGGGGAGGAAAAACTGTTTTTT.

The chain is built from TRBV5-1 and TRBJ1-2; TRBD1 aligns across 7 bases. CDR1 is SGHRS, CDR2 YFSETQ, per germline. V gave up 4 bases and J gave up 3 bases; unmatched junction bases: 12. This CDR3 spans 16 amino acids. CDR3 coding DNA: TGCGCCAGCAGCGCAAGAGACGGGACAGTATACTATGGCTACACCTTC. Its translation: CASSARDGTVYYGYTF.

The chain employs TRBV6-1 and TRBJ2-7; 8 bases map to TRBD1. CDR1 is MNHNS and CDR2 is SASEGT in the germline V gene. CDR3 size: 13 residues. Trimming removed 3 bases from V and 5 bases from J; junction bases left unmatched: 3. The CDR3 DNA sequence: TGTGCCAGCAGTGACAGGGGGCTAGACGAGCAGTACTTC. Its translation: CASSDRGLDEQYF.

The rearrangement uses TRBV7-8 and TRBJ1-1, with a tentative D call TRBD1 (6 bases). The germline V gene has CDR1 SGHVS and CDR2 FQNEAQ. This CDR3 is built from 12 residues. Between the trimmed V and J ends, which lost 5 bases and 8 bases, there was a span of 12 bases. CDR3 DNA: TGTGCCAGCAGCCGCGGACAGACAGAAGCTTTCTTT. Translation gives CASSRGQTEAFF.

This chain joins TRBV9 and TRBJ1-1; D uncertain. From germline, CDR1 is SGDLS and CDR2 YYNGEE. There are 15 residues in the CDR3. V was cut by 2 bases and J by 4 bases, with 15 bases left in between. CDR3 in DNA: TGTGCCAGCAGCGTGATTTCGGGTATGGCCACTGAAGCTTTCTTT. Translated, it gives CASSVISGMATEAFF.

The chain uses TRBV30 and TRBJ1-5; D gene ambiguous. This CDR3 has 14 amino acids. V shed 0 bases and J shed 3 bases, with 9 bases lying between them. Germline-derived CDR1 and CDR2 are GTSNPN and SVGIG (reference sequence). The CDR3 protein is CAWSVGGFNQPQHF. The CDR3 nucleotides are TGTGCCTGGAGTGTAGGAGGGTTCAATCAGCCCCAGCATTTT.

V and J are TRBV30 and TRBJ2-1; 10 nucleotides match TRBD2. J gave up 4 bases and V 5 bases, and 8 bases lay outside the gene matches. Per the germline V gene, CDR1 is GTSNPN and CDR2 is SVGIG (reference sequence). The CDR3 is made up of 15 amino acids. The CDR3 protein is CAWDTGTSVYNEQFF. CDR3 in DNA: TGTGCCTGGGATACCGGGACTAGCGTTTACAATGAGCAGTTCTTC.

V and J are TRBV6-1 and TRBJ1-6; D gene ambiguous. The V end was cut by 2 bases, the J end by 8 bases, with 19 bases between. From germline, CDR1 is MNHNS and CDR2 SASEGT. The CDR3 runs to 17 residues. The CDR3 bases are TGTGCCAGCAGTGAAATTTATCCCTCGGCGGTGGATTCACCCCTCCACTTT. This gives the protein CASSEIYPSAVDSPLHF.

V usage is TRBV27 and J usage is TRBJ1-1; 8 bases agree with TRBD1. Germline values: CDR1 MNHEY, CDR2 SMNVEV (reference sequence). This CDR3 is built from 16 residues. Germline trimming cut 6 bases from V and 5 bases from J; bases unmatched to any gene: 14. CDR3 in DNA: TGTGCCAGCAGCTATTACGGACAGGGTCGAGGGACTGAAGCTTTCTTT. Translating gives CASSYYGQGRGTEAFF.

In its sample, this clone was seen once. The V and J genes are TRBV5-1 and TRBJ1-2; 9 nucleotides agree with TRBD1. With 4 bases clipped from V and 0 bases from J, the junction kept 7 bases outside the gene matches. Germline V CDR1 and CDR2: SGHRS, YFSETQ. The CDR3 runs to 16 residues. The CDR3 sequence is CASSGAGTGTNYGYTF. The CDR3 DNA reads TGCGCCAGCAGCGGTGCTGGGACAGGGACTAACTATGGCTACACCTTC.

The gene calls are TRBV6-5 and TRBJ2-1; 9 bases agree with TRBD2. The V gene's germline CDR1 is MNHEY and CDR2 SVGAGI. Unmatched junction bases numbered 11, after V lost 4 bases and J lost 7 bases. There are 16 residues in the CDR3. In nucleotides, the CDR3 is TGTGCCAGCAGTTTGACTAGCGGTTTCTTTAGGAATGAGCAGTTCTTC. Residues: CASSLTSGFFRNEQFF.

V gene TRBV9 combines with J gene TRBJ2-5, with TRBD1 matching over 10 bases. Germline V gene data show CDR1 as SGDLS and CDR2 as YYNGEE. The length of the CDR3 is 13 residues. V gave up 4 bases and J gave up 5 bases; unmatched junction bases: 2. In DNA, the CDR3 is TGTGCCAGCAGCAAGGACAGGGGGGAGACCCAGTACTTC. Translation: CASSKDRGETQYF.

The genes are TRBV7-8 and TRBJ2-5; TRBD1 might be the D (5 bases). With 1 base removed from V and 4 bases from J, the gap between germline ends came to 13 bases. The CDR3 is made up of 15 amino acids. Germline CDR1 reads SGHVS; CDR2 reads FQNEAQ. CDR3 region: CASSLVSRVGETQYF. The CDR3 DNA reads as TGTGCCAGCAGCTTAGTAAGCAGGGTGGGAGAGACCCAGTACTTC.

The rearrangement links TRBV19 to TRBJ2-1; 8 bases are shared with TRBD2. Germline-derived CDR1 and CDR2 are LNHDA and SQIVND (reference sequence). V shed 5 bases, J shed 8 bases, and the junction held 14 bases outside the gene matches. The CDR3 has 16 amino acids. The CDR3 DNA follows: TGTGCCAGTAGTCCTCAAGGAGCGGGGGTAGTCGATGAGCAGTTCTTC. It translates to CASSPQGAGVVDEQFF.

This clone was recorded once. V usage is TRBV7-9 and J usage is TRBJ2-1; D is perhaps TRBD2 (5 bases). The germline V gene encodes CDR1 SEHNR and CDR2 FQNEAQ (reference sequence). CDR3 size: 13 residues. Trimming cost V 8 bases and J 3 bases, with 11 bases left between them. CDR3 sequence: CASDGISYNEQFF. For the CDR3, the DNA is TGTGCCAGCGACGGGATTAGCTACAATGAGCAGTTCTTC.

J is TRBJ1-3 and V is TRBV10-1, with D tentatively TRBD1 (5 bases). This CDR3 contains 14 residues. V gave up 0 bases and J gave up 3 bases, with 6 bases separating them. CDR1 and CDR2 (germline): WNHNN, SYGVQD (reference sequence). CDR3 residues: CASSESGLGNTIYF. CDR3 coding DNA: TGCGCCAGCAGTGAGTCGGGACTTGGAAACACCATATATTTT.

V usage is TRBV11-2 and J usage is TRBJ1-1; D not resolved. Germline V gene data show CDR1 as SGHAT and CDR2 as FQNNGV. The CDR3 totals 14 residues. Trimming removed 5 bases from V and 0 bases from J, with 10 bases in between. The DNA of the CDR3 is TGTGCCAGCAGCCCAAGAGGTATGAACACTGAAGCTTTCTTT. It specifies CASSPRGMNTEAFF.

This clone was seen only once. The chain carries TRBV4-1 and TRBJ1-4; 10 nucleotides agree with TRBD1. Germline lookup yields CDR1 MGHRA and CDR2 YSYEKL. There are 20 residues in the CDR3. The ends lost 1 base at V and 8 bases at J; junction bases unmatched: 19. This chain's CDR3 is CASSQAAGTGVMPGREKLFF. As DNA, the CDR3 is TGCGCCAGCAGCCAAGCAGCCGGGACAGGGGTCATGCCGGGGAGGGAAAAACTGTTTTTT.

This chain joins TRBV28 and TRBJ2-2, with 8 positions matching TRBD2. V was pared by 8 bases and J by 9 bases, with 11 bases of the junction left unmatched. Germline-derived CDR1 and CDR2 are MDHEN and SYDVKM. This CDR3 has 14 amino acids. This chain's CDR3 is CASAGTSIVWELFF. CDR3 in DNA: TGTGCCAGCGCCGGGACTAGTATAGTTTGGGAGCTGTTTTTT.

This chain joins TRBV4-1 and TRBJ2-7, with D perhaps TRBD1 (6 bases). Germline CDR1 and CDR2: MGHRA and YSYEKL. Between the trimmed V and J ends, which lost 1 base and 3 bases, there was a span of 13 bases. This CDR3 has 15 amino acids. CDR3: CASSQVRDKIYEQYF. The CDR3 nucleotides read TGCGCCAGCAGCCAAGTAAGGGACAAGATCTACGAGCAGTACTTC.

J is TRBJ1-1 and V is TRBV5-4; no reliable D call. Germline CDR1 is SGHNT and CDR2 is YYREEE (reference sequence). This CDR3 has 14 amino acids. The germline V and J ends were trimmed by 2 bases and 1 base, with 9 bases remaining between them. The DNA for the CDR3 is TGTGCCAGCAGCTTAACATCGTCGAACACTGAAGCTTTCTTT. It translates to CASSLTSSNTEAFF.

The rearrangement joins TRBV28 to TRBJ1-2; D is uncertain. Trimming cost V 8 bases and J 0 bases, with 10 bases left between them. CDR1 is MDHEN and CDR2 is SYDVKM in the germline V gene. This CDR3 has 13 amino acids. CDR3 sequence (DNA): TGTGCCAGCGGCATCGGGACTAACTATGGCTACACCTTC. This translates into CASGIGTNYGYTF.

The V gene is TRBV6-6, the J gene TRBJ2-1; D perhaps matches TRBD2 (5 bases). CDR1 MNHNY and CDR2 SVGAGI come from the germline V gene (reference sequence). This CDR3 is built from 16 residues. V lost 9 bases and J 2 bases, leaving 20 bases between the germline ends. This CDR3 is CASKSRDQRTYNEQFF. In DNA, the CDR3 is TGTGCCAGTAAATCCCGGGATCAGCGGACCTACAATGAGCAGTTCTTC.

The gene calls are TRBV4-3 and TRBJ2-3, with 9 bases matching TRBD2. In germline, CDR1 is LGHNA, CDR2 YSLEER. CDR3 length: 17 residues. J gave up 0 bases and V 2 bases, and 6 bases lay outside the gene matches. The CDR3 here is CASSQLGLAPSTDTQYF. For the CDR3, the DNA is TGCGCCAGCAGCCAATTAGGACTAGCGCCTAGCACAGATACGCAGTATTTT.

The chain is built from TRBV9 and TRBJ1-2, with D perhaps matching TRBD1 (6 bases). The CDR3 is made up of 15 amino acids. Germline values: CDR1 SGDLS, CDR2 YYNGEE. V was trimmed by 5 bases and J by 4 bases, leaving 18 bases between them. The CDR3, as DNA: TGTGCCAGCAGTAGGGACACTCCTTTTGCCTATGGCTACACCTTC. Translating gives CASSRDTPFAYGYTF.

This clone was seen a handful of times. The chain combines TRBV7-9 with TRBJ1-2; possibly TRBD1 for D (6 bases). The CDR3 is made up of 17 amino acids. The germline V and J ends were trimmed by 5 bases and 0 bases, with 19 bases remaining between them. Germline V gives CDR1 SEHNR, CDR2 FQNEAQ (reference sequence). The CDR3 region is CASSHQPRTAANYGYTF. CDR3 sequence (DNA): TGTGCCAGCAGCCATCAGCCCCGGACAGCAGCTAACTATGGCTACACCTTC.